This entry concerns a single T cell receptor beta chain. This record belongs to a study of blood T cell repertoires in COVID-19. About the research overall: The study drew acute and convalescent COVID-19 samples from the United States, Italy and Spain.

The length of the CDR3 is 14 residues. Original processing methods: Reference gene primer amplification in the assay estimated nucleated cell counts. Libraries were prepared by immunoSEQ multiplex PCR; TCRdb keeps only in-frame clonotypes and omits some of them. V and J calls and clone size follow that table, whereas D and trimming were derived from the DNA. The repertoire consists of roughly 230,000 clones, with approximately 85% occurring once and the leading ten covering 5.1%. Patients of the Seattle cohort, enrolled during active infection, were followed longitudinally. The chain links TRBV21-1 to TRBJ1-1; TRBD1 is the table's D call and was not checked against the DNA. TRBV21-1 is described as a pseudogene. The sequence was collected from a man aged 50-60 years with COVID-19, enrolled during active disease. The specimen was peripheral blood. The CDR3 region is CASSGNRKNTEAFF. For the CDR3, the DNA is TGTGCCAGCAGCGGCAACAGGAAGAACACTGAAGCTTTCTTT.